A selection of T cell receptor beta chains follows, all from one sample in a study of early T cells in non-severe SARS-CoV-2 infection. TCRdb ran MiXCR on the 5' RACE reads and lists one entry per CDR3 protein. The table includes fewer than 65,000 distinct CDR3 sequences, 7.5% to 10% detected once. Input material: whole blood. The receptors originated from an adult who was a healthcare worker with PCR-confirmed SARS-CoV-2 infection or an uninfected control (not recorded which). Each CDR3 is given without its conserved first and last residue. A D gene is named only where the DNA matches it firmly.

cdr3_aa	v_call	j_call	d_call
ASSQIGTARNTEAF	TRBV14	TRBJ1-1	-
ASSFLGPGDEKLF	TRBV7-2	TRBJ1-4	-
ATSPGTGGHNEQF	TRBV24-1	TRBJ2-1	TRBD1
ISVPEASAGGDTGELF	TRBV7-5	TRBJ2-2	-
ASSQDPGIRNYGYT	TRBV3-1	TRBJ1-2	-
ASSQTGIGNQPQH	TRBV19	TRBJ1-5	-
ASSRISGSSYNEQF	TRBV10-1	TRBJ2-1	TRBD2
ASSSFSGYGYT	TRBV28	TRBJ1-2	-
ASSITQGLNTEAF	TRBV7-2	TRBJ1-1	-
ASSHITGSLSTDTQY	TRBV14	TRBJ2-3	-
ASSEYREQETQY	TRBV25-1	TRBJ2-5	-
ASSLDEGEQF	TRBV11-3	TRBJ2-1	-
ASSLQGVGKETQY	TRBV2	TRBJ2-5	-
ASSADRGLARELF	TRBV5-1	TRBJ2-2	TRBD1
SARRQGKETQY	TRBV20-1	TRBJ2-5	TRBD1
ASSLVVQNTEAF	TRBV5-1	TRBJ1-1	-
ASGEPLRTSTDTQY	TRBV12-5	TRBJ2-3	-
SARVKGGLHNEQF	TRBV20-1	TRBJ2-1	-
SASDGQGLNTGELF	TRBV20-1	TRBJ2-2	-
ASSAGGTGNTIY	TRBV18	TRBJ1-3	TRBD1
ASSLSRTTNEKLF	TRBV18	TRBJ1-4	-
ASSPRGRGRIGEQF	TRBV7-9	TRBJ2-1	TRBD1
ASSRRTGTNEKLF	TRBV14	TRBJ1-4	TRBD1
SARVGLAGDSPYYNEQF	TRBV20-1	TRBJ2-1	TRBD2
ATGGATDTQY	TRBV24-1	TRBJ2-3	-
SARDYDSGSTDTQY	TRBV20-1	TRBJ2-3	TRBD2
SAFTAREGYT	TRBV29-1	TRBJ1-2	-
ASSLALGMRTDTQY	TRBV7-2	TRBJ2-3	-